One and the same sample provided the 16 T cell receptor beta chains below, sequenced in a study of CD8 T cells in ankylosing spondylitis (dated by TCRdb to the late 2010s). The receptor library was made with 5' RACE. TCRdb shows the sequencer as Illumina HiSeq 2500. Through fastp at Q25 and MiXCR, TCRdb rebuilt clones from the public reads, retaining in-frame beta chains. Rows with a matching CDR3 protein are joined into one entry that keeps the most common DNA and genes. The sample table shows hundreds of thousands of distinct CDR3 sequences, and about a sixth are seen once. 42% of the sample is in the top ten clones. The study at large found these results: A TCR beta motif made up of several highly homologous amino acid variants appeared to be characteristic of blood from ankylosing spondylitis patients.

These receptors' targets are unknown. Sequences were obtained from blood, either unsorted or a sorted T cell fraction (not recorded which). These receptors were obtained from a male donor with ankylosing spondylitis.

The sample holds a few counts of this clonotype. The J gene is TRBJ1-2, the V gene TRBV19; TRBD1 agrees at 7 bases. Germline V gene lookup returns CDR1 LNHDA and CDR2 SQIVND (reference sequence). The CDR3 runs to 18 residues. V shed 6 bases and J 4 bases; nucleotides not matched to a gene: 20. The CDR3 region is CASSTDRVERTVPYGYTF. The DNA for the CDR3 is TGTGCCAGTAGCACCGACAGGGTTGAAAGGACCGTACCCTATGGCTACACCTTC.

This rearrangement joins TRBV9 to TRBJ2-3; maybe TRBD2 (5 bases). The CDR3 contains 14 residues. From germline, CDR1 is SGDLS and CDR2 YYNGEE. The V end lost 3 bases, the J end lost 1 base, and 9 bases lay between the germline ends. The CDR3 DNA sequence: TGTGCCAGCAGCGAAATTAGCGGCACAGATACGCAGTATTTT. It encodes CASSEISGTDTQYF.

The chain employs TRBV9 and TRBJ1-2; 7 bases match TRBD1. Germline V gene lookup returns CDR1 SGDLS and CDR2 YYNGEE. The CDR3 runs to 15 residues. With 4 bases clipped from V and 2 bases from J, the junction kept 8 bases outside the gene matches. The CDR3 DNA is TGTGCCAGCAGCCCGTCGACAGGGCCCAACTATGGCTACACCTTC. Translating gives CASSPSTGPNYGYTF.

The rearrangement joins TRBV29-1 to TRBJ1-1; D call uncertain. Germline CDR1 and CDR2: SQVTM and ANQGSEA. This CDR3 spans 13 amino acids. The ends were cut back, 8 bases at V and 5 bases at J, with 18 bases in the middle. CDR3 amino acids: CSLLEWGGTEAFF. CDR3 DNA: TGCAGCCTACTAGAGTGGGGAGGGACTGAAGCTTTCTTT. The full variable domain, with the rest looked up from reference TRBV29-1 and TRBJ1-1, is SAVISQKPSRDICQRGTSLTIQCQVDSQVTMMFWYRQQPGQSLTLIATANQGSEATYESGFVIDKFPISRPNLTFSTLTVSNMSPEDSSIYLCSLLEWGGTEAFFGQGTRLTVV.

This clonotype turned up a few times. This rearrangement joins TRBV3-1 to TRBJ2-5, with a weak D call TRBD2 (5 bases). From germline, CDR1 is LGHDT and CDR2 YNNKEL (reference sequence). This CDR3 is 15 amino acids long. Trimming stripped 5 bases from V and 2 bases from J, with 15 bases between. CDR3 in amino acids: CASSWITGNQETQYF. CDR3 DNA: TGTGCCAGCAGCTGGATAACCGGGAATCAAGAGACCCAGTACTTC.

This clonotype was recorded at least ten times. CDR3 protein: CASSLVANSYEQYF. CDR3 bases: TGTGCCAGCAGCTTAGTCGCCAACTCCTACGAGCAGTACTTC. The V call is TRBV7-6, the J call TRBJ2-7; unclear D gene. This CDR3 contains 14 residues. Germline assignment: CDR1 SGHVS and CDR2 FNYEAQ. With 1 base removed from V and 0 bases from J, the gap between germline ends came to 7 bases.

In its sample, this clonotype was seen a few times. The V call is TRBV6-1, the J call TRBJ2-7; 8 positions match TRBD1. The CDR3 is made up of 12 amino acids. Germline V gene data show CDR1 as MNHNS and CDR2 as SASEGT. Trimming removed 7 bases from V and 3 bases from J; junction bases left unmatched: 2. Written as DNA, the CDR3 is TGTGCCAGCAAGGACAGGGACTACGAGCAGTACTTC. It specifies CASKDRDYEQYF.

This chain connects TRBV30 to TRBJ2-7; the match to TRBD2 covers 10 bases. The CDR3 extends over 16 amino acids. V lost 0 bases to trimming and J lost 1 base; unmatched junction nucleotides: 6. CDR1 and CDR2 (germline): GTSNPN, SVGIG (reference sequence). The CDR3 DNA is TGTGCCTGGAGTGTATCCGCGGGACTAGCGTCCTACGAGCAGTACTTC. Translating it yields CAWSVSAGLASYEQYF. The variable domain in full, completed from reference TRBV30 and TRBJ2-7, reads SQTIHQWPATLVQPVGSPLSLECTVEGTSNPNLYWYRQAAGRGLQLLFYSVGIGQISSEVPQNLSASRPQDRQFILSSKKLLLSDSGFYLCAWSVSAGLASYEQYFGPGTRLTVT.

This clonotype has just a few counts. The rearrangement links TRBV7-2 to TRBJ1-1, with no clear D. This CDR3 has 14 amino acids. Germline V CDR1 and CDR2: SGHTA, FQGNSA. Trimming left V 2 bases short and J 4 bases short, with 11 bases between. The CDR3 here is CASSLFAGITEAFF. The CDR3, as DNA: TGTGCCAGCAGCTTATTCGCGGGGATCACTGAAGCTTTCTTT.

This clonotype appeared a few times. The chain has TRBV7-8 and TRBJ2-1; no clear D. The CDR3 extends over 12 amino acids. From germline, CDR1 is SGHVS and CDR2 FQNEAQ. V dropped 1 base and J dropped 8 bases, with 6 bases sitting between them. The DNA for the CDR3 is TGTGCCAGCAGCTTAGGGGCAGATGAGCAGTTCTTC. This translates into CASSLGADEQFF. Based on the CDR3 plus reference TRBV7-8 and TRBJ2-1, the full variable domain is GAGVSQSPRYKVAKRGQDVALRCDPISGHVSLFWYQQALGQGPEFLTYFQNEAQLDKSGLPSDRFFAERPEGSVSTLKIQRTQQEDSAVYLCASSLGADEQFFGPGTRLTVL.

The chain combines TRBV3-1 with TRBJ2-1, with 11 bases lining up with TRBD2. The CDR3 is made up of 18 amino acids. The germline gives CDR1 LGHDT, CDR2 YNNKEL (reference sequence). After removal of 2 bases from V and 8 bases from J, the junction contained 14 bases not matched to a gene. CDR3 DNA sequence: TGTGCCAGCAGCCAATCCCCTGAACTAGCGGGAGTACGATATGAGCAGTTCTTC. Encoded protein: CASSQSPELAGVRYEQFF.

This rearrangement joins TRBV10-3 to TRBJ1-5; D may be TRBD1 (6 bases). The length of the CDR3 is 14 residues. The germline gives CDR1 ENHRY, CDR2 SYGVKD. V was trimmed by 3 bases and J by 4 bases, leaving 10 bases between them. CDR3 coding DNA: TGTGCCATCAGTGAACCAGGGGCTAATCAGCCCCAGCATTTT. This codes for CAISEPGANQPQHF.

This clonotype was counted once. The rearrangement uses TRBV19 and TRBJ1-1; D is unclear. Trimming stripped 1 base from V and 2 bases from J, with 11 bases between. The germline V gene has CDR1 LNHDA and CDR2 SQIVND (reference sequence). The CDR3 loop spans 15 amino acids. For the CDR3, the DNA is TGTGCCAGTAGTATAGTTGCGGCGGGTAACACTGAAGCTTTCTTT. Translated, it gives CASSIVAAGNTEAFF.

The rearrangement links TRBV27 to TRBJ2-7, with D possibly being TRBD1 or TRBD2 (5 bases each). Germline loops: CDR1 MNHEY, CDR2 SMNVEV (reference sequence). V lost 5 bases and J 2 bases, leaving 16 bases between the germline ends. The CDR3 has 15 amino acids. The CDR3 reads CASSTHHRDPYEQYF. The CDR3 bases are TGTGCCAGCAGTACGCACCACCGGGACCCCTACGAGCAGTACTTC.

The sample holds a few counts of this clonotype. The chain employs TRBV28 and TRBJ2-5, with D tentatively TRBD2 (5 bases). This CDR3 has 16 residues. Trimming stripped 4 bases from V and 0 bases from J, with 15 bases between. Germline CDR1 and CDR2: MDHEN and SYDVKM. The CDR3 sequence is CASSSTRPAHQETQYF. The CDR3 bases are TGTGCCAGCAGTTCCACTAGACCTGCCCACCAAGAGACCCAGTACTTC. The variable domain in full, with the rest retrieved from reference TRBV28 and TRBJ2-5, is DVKVTQSSRYLVKRTGEKVFLECVQDMDHENMFWYRQDPGLGLRLIYFSYDVKMKEKGDIPEGYSVSREKKERFSLILESASTNQTSMYLCASSSTRPAHQETQYFGPGTRLLVL.

This clonotype occurred a few times. In DNA, the CDR3 is TGTGCCAGCAGTAAGGGCGACTCCTACGAGCAGTACTTC. Protein sequence: CASSKGDSYEQYF. The chain joins TRBV12-3 or TRBV12-4 to TRBJ2-7; D not certain. This CDR3 has 13 amino acids. The ends were cut back, 5 bases at V and 0 bases at J, with 8 bases in the middle.